This TCR beta chain originates from a study of sequential checkpoint blockade in melanoma. Study information: Arm A got nivolumab then ipilimumab; arm B the reverse, 1:1. Maintenance nivolumab came after either treatment sequence.

Treatment noted: randomized to nivolumab then ipilimumab (arm A) or the reverse (arm B). None of the patients previously received DNA-damaging chemotherapy. Here immunoSEQ multiplex PCR was the method, and the copy in TCRdb shows in-frame clones only, minus some. The sample carries under 20,000 clones, around 76% recorded once. This material consisted of CD8+ T cells sorted from blood (inferred from file names), taken from a patient given nivolumab and ipilimumab in sequence. The clonotype comes from a human donor with melanoma.

CDR3 sequence reads: CASSLTGQGHYEQYF. DNA for the CDR3: TGTGCCAGCAGCCTCACGGGACAGGGGCACTACGAGCAGTACTTC. The chain links TRBV7-9 to TRBJ2-7, with TRBD1 matching over 10 bases. The V and J ends lost 5 bases and 3 bases, in that order; junction bases with no gene match: 7. Germline assignment: CDR1 SEHNR and CDR2 FQNEAQ (reference sequence). CDR3 length equals 15 residues.